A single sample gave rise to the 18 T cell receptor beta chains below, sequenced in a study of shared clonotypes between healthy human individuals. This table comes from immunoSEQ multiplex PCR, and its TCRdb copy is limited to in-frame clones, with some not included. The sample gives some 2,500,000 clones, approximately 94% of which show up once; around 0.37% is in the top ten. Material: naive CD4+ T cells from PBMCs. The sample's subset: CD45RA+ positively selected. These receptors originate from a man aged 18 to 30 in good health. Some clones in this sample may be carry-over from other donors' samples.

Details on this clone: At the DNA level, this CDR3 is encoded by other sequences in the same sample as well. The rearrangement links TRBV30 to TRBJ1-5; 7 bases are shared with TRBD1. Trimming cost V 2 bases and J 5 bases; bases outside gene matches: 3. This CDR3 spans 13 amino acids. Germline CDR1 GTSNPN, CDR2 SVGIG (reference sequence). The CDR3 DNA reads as TGTGCCTGGAGTCGCCAGGGGGATCAGCCCCAGCATTTT. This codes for CAWSRQGDQPQHF.

The CDR3 DNA sequence: TGTGCCAGCACCTCGGGAAGGGATACGCAGTATTTT. Protein sequence: CASTSGRDTQYF. The chain is built from TRBV7-8 and TRBJ2-3, with D possibly TRBD2 on 5 matching bases. The length of the CDR3 is 12 residues. Trimming took off 7 bases at V and 6 bases at J, with 11 bases between the two ends. Looked up from germline, CDR1 is SGHVS and CDR2 is FQNEAQ.

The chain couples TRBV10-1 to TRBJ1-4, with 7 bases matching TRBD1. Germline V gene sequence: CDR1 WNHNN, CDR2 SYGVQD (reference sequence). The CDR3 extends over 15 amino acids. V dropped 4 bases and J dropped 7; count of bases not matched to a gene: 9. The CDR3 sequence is CASSAGTASSEKLFF. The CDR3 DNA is TGCGCCAGCAGTGCCGGGACAGCCTCTAGTGAAAAACTGTTTTTT.

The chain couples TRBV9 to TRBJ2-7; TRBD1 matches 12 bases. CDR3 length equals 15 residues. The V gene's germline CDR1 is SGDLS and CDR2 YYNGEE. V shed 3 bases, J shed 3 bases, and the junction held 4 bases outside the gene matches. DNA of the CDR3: TGTGCCAGCAGCGCCCGGGACAGGGGGCTCTACGAGCAGTACTTC. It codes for CASSARDRGLYEQYF.

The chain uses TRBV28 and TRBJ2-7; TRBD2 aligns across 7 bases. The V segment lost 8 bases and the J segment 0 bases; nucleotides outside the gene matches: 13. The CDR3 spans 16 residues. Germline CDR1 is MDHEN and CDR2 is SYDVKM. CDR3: CASASESPSGSYEQYF. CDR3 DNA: TGTGCCAGCGCTTCCGAATCCCCTAGCGGCTCCTACGAGCAGTACTTC.

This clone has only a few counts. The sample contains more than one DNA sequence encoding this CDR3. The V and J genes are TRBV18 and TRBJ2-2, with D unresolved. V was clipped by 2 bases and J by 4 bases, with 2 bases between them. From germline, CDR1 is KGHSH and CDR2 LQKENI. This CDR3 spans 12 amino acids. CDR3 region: CASSPATGELFF. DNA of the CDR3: TGTGCCAGCTCACCAGCCACCGGGGAGCTGTTTTTT.

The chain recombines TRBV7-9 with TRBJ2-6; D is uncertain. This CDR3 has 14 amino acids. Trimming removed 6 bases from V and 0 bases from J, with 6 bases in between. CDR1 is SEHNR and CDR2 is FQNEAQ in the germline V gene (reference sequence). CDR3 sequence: CASSSASGANVLTF. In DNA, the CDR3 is TGTGCCAGCAGTTCAGCCTCTGGGGCCAACGTCCTGACTTTC.

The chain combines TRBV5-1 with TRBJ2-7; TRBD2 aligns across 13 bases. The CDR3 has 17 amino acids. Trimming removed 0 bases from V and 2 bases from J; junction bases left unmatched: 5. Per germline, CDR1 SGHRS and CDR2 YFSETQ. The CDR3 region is CASSLGLAGGGTYEQYF. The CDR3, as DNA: TGCGCCAGCAGCTTGGGACTAGCGGGAGGTGGGACCTACGAGCAGTACTTC.

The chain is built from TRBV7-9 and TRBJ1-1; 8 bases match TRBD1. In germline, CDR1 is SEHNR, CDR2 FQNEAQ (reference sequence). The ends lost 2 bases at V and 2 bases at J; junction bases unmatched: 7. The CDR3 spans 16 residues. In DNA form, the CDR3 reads TGTGCCAGCAGCTTACGCCGGACAGGGAGAAACACTGAAGCTTTCTTT. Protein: CASSLRRTGRNTEAFF.

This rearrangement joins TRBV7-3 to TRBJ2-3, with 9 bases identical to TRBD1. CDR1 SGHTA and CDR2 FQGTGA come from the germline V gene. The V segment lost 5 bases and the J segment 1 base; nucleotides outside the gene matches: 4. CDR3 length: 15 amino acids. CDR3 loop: CASSRGQGGTDTQYF. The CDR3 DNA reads TGTGCCAGCAGCCGGGGACAGGGTGGCACAGATACGCAGTATTTT.

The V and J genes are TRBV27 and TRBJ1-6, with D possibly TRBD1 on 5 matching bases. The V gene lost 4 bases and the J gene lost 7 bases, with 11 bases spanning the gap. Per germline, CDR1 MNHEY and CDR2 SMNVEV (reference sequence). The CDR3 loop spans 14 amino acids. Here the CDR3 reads CASSSPEGNSPLHF. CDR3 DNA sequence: TGTGCCAGCAGTTCCCCCGAGGGGAATTCACCCCTCCACTTT.

CDR3 coding DNA: TGTGCCAGCAGCCAAGACCCAGGACAGGGGGCATCTGGGGCCAACGTCCTGACTTTC. This codes for CASSQDPGQGASGANVLTF. The chain recombines TRBV4-2 with TRBJ2-6, with 11 bases fitting TRBD1. Trimming took 0 bases from V and 1 from J; bases not matched to a gene: 5. The CDR3 length is 19 residues. Germline values: CDR1 LGHNA, CDR2 YNFKEQ.

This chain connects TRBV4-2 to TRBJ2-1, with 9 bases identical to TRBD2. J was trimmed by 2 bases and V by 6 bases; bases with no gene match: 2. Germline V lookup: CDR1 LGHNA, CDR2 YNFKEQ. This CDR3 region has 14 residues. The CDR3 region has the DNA TGTGCCAGCAGTCCTAGCGGGGCCTACAATGAGCAGTTCTTC. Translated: CASSPSGAYNEQFF.

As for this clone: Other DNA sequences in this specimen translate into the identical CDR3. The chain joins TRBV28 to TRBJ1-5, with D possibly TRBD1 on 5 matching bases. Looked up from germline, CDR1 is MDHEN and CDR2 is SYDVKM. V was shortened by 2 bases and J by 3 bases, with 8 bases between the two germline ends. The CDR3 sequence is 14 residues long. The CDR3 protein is CASSLAGYNQPQHF. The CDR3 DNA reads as TGTGCCAGCAGTTTAGCAGGGTACAATCAGCCCCAGCATTTT.

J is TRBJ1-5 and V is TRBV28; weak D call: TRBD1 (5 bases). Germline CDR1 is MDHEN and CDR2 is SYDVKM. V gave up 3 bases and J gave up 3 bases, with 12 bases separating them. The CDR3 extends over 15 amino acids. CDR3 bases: TGTGCCAGCAGTTTTCCGAAGGGGTTCAATCAGCCCCAGCATTTT. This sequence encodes CASSFPKGFNQPQHF.

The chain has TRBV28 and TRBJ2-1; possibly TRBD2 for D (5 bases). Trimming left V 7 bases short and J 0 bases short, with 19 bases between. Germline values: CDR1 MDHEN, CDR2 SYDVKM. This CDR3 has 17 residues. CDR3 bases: TGTGCCAGCATCTCGGCGAGTGGAACTAGCTCCTACAATGAGCAGTTCTTC. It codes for CASISASGTSSYNEQFF.

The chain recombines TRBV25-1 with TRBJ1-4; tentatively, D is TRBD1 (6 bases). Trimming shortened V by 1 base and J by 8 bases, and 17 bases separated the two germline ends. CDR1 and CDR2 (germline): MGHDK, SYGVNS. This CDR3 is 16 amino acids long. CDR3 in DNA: TGTGCCAGCAGTGAATTAGGAGGGGGAGTAGGAGAAAAACTGTTTTTT. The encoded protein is CASSELGGGVGEKLFF.

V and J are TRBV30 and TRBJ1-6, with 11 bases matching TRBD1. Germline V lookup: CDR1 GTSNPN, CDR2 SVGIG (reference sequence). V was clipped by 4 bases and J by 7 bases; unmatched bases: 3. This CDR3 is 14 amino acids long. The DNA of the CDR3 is TGTGCCTGGAATTGGGACAGGGGGAATTCACCCCTCCACTTT. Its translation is CAWNWDRGNSPLHF.